Shown below are 5 T cell receptor beta chains from a single sample sequenced in a study of CD8+ T cells in alopecia areata. RNA extraction and reverse transcription yielded cDNA as sequencing template. The repertoire was sequenced with immunoSEQ multiplex PCR; TCRdb's copy has only in-frame clones and lacks some. The data contain under 150,000 clones, roughly 50% of them singletons. Sample: NKG2D-low CD8+ T cells sorted from blood. Receptor source: a human donor with alopecia areata.

There are a few counts of this clone. The gene calls are TRBV2 and TRBJ1-5, with D perhaps TRBD1 (5 bases). The CDR3 totals 12 residues. The germline V gene encodes CDR1 SNHLY and CDR2 FYNNEI. V was clipped by 3 bases and J by 7 bases, with 7 bases between them. The CDR3 sequence is CASSDGAQPQHF. The CDR3 DNA sequence: TGTGCCAGCAGTGACGGGGCCCAGCCCCAGCATTTT.

The chain combines TRBV30 with TRBJ1-5; D is possibly TRBD1 (5 bases). This CDR3 region has 14 residues. The germline gives CDR1 GTSNPN, CDR2 SVGIG (reference sequence). Trimming removed 4 bases from V and 1 base from J, with 11 bases in between. The CDR3 is CAWTPGSSNQPQHF. CDR3 nucleotide sequence: TGTGCCTGGACTCCAGGGAGCAGCAATCAGCCCCAGCATTTT.

The chain uses TRBV29-1 and TRBJ1-2, with D perhaps TRBD1 (5 bases). Germline assignment: CDR1 SQVTM and CDR2 ANQGSEA. The CDR3 consists of 13 residues. Trimming removed 1 base from V and 4 bases from J, with 10 bases in between. DNA for the CDR3: TGCAGCGTTGAAGCGGGGCCCTCCTATGGCTACACCTTC. Protein product: CSVEAGPSYGYTF.

CDR3 loop: CATLTGALGYTF. The CDR3 region has the DNA TGTGCCACCTTGACAGGGGCACTTGGCTACACCTTC. The chain couples TRBV19 to TRBJ1-2; 8 nucleotides line up with TRBD1. Germline-derived CDR1 and CDR2 are LNHDA and SQIVND (reference sequence). V lost 10 bases to trimming and J lost 7 bases; unmatched junction nucleotides: 8. CDR3 length equals 12 residues.

This clone was detected once. CDR3 sequence: CAWSVDSARTYF. CDR3 bases: TGTGCCTGGAGTGTAGATTCCGCTAGAACGTACTTC. The chain couples TRBV30 to TRBJ2-5; no definite D call. In germline, CDR1 is GTSNPN, CDR2 SVGIG (reference sequence). The CDR3 has 12 residues. Trimming shortened V by 0 bases and J by 13 bases, and 15 bases separated the two germline ends. Full variable domain (remainder filled in from reference TRBV30 and TRBJ2-5): SQTIHQWPATLVQPVGSPLSLECTVEGTSNPNLYWYRQAAGRGLQLLFYSVGIGQISSEVPQNLSASRPQDRQFILSSKKLLLSDSGFYLCAWSVDSARTYFGPGTRLLVL.